A single sample gave rise to the 16 T cell receptor beta chains below, sequenced in a study of blood T cell repertoires in COVID-19. Clones were read by immunoSEQ multiplex PCR, and TCRdb kept only the in-frame ones, dropping some. The repertoire holds about 330,000 clones, roughly 90% seen once, with around 20% in the top ten. Sequencing was carried out using PBMCs or T cells enriched from blood (not recorded which). The receptors were sampled from a woman aged 25 to 39 who had recovered from COVID-19.

V gene TRBV10-3 combines with J gene TRBJ2-7; 13 positions agree with TRBD2. Germline CDR1 and CDR2: ENHRY and SYGVKD. CDR3 size: 16 residues. J gave up 4 bases and V 4 bases, and 7 bases lay outside the gene matches. The CDR3 spells CAISGGGTSGEYEQYF. The CDR3 bases are TGTGCCATCAGTGGTGGGGGGACTAGCGGGGAATACGAGCAGTACTTC.

The chain couples TRBV19 to TRBJ2-2; no firm D call. Trimming took off 0 bases at V and 6 bases at J, with 11 bases between the two ends. There are 15 residues in the CDR3. From germline, CDR1 is LNHDA and CDR2 SQIVND (reference sequence). The CDR3 nucleotides are TGTGCCAGTAGTATAGAACTTCCCCCTCCCGGGGAGCTGTTTTTT. It codes for CASSIELPPPGELFF.

This clone was observed once. The rearrangement uses TRBV21-1 and TRBJ1-5; no check of the table's D call, TRBD1, against the DNA was made. TRBV21-1 is annotated as a pseudogene. The CDR3 is 16 amino acids. DNA of the CDR3: TGTGCCAGCAGCAAAGGGGGAAGGGGCAGCAATCAGCCCCAGCATTTT. This codes for CASSKGGRGSNQPQHF.

This clone was observed once. This sequence joins TRBV10-2 and TRBJ2-2; TRBD2 aligns across 9 bases. CDR1 is WSHSY and CDR2 is SAAADI in the germline V gene. V was clipped by 8 bases and J by 4 bases; unmatched bases: 5. The CDR3 loop spans 14 amino acids. The CDR3 coding sequence is TGCGCCAGCGGTGCGGGAGGGGGCACCGGGGAGCTGTTTTTT. It codes for CASGAGGGTGELFF.

The chain has TRBV7-2 and TRBJ2-7, with D maybe TRBD1 (5 bases). Germline-derived CDR1 and CDR2 are SGHTA and FQGNSA. The CDR3 extends over 15 amino acids. The germline V and J ends were trimmed by 5 bases and 5 bases, with 19 bases remaining between them. The CDR3 DNA is TGTGCCAGCAGCCCACAGGTCCGGTCAGGGAACGAGCAGTACTTC. Translation: CASSPQVRSGNEQYF.

V is TRBV14 and J is TRBJ2-3, with 10 bases identical to TRBD2. CDR3 length: 18 residues. With 0 bases clipped from V and 2 bases from J, the junction kept 8 bases outside the gene matches. Germline V lookup: CDR1 SGHDN, CDR2 FVKESK. The CDR3 region has the DNA TGTGCCAGCAGCCAAGATAGGACTAGCGGCGTTTTCACAGATACGCAGTATTTT. Translation: CASSQDRTSGVFTDTQYF.

V is TRBV24-1 and J is TRBJ1-1, with D unclear. CDR1 and CDR2 (germline): KGHDR, SFDVKD. This CDR3 contains 21 residues. Trimming stripped 0 bases from V and 1 base from J, with 26 bases between. CDR3 protein: CATSDLQSESFNRSQNTEAFF. The CDR3 bases are TGTGCCACCAGTGATTTGCAAAGCGAATCTTTCAACCGATCGCAGAACACTGAAGCTTTCTTT.

The rearrangement joins TRBV2 to TRBJ2-2, with 9 bases lining up with TRBD1. V dropped 6 bases and J dropped 7; count of bases not matched to a gene: 3. CDR3 length: 13 amino acids. Per the germline V gene, CDR1 is SNHLY and CDR2 is FYNNEI. The CDR3 loop is CASSTGGGGELFF. The DNA of the CDR3 is TGTGCCAGCAGCACAGGGGGCGGCGGGGAGCTGTTTTTT.

J is TRBJ1-4 and V is TRBV7-2; possible D gene TRBD1, 5 bases. V lost 5 bases and J lost 13, with 14 bases in between. There are 12 residues in the CDR3. CDR1 SGHTA and CDR2 FQGNSA come from the germline V gene. The CDR3 sequence: CASSAGGSGLFF. The DNA for the CDR3 is TGTGCCAGCAGCGCCGGGGGGTCAGGACTGTTTTTT.

V and J are TRBV15 and TRBJ1-5, with TRBD1 identical over 7 bases. Germline V gives CDR1 LNHNV, CDR2 YYDKDF (reference sequence). CDR3 length: 15 residues. The V segment lost 3 bases and the J segment 2 bases; nucleotides outside the gene matches: 4. In nucleotides, the CDR3 is TGTGCCACCAGCAGTGTTACAGGGGGCAATCAGCCCCAGCATTTT. Its protein product is CATSSVTGGNQPQHF. Full variable domain (remainder filled in from reference TRBV15 and TRBJ1-5): DAMVIQNPRYQVTQFGKPVTLSCSQTLNHNVMYWYQQKSSQAPKLLFHYYDKDFNNEADTPDNFQSRRPNTSFCFLDIRSPGLGDTAMYLCATSSVTGGNQPQHFGDGTRLSIL.

The rearrangement joins TRBV2 to TRBJ2-3, with 9 bases that match TRBD2. Germline V gene data show CDR1 as SNHLY and CDR2 as FYNNEI. The CDR3 loop spans 16 amino acids. V trimming: 5 bases; J trimming: 5 bases; junction bases outside the gene matches: 11. The CDR3 coding sequence is TGTGCCAGCAGTTCCCCGGGACTAGCTCACGGAGATACGCAGTATTTT. Translation gives CASSSPGLAHGDTQYF.

This chain connects TRBV11-3 to TRBJ2-7, with 9 bases lining up with TRBD1. Germline V gene lookup returns CDR1 SGHNT and CDR2 YENEEA. This CDR3 is 15 amino acids long. V was pared by 5 bases and J by 2 bases, with 7 bases of the junction left unmatched. CDR3 bases: TGTGCCAGCAGCCCGGGACAGGGACGGACCTACGAGCAGTACTTC. Amino acids: CASSPGQGRTYEQYF.

On this clone itself: Within the sample, other DNA sequences also encode this same CDR3. This chain links TRBV30 with TRBJ2-2; D remains unclear. The CDR3 runs to 12 residues. Per the germline V gene, CDR1 is GTSNPN and CDR2 is SVGIG (reference sequence). Trimming removed 3 bases at V and 4 bases at J, with 6 bases between. CDR3 DNA: TGTGCCTGGAGCACGGGCACCGGGGAGCTGTTTTTT. Its protein is CAWSTGTGELFF.

V and J are TRBV5-1 and TRBJ1-5; D perhaps matches TRBD1 (6 bases). V gave up 4 bases and J gave up 9 bases, with 29 bases separating them. Germline-derived CDR1 and CDR2 are SGHRS and YFSETQ. The CDR3 is made up of 18 amino acids. The CDR3 bases are TGCGCCAGCAGCCCGGACAGAAGGGTCCAGTCGCCGGTCTGGCCCCAGCATTTT. Encoded protein: CASSPDRRVQSPVWPQHF.

This chain connects TRBV7-2 to TRBJ2-2; TRBD2 is a possible D gene (6 bases). Trimming left V 9 bases short and J 4 bases short, with 12 bases between. The germline CDR1 and CDR2 sequences are SGHTA and FQGNSA. This CDR3 comprises 13 residues. Here the CDR3 DNA reads TGTGCCAGTGTACGGGGGTTCACCGGGGAGCTGTTTTTT. Amino acids: CASVRGFTGELFF. Combining the CDR3 with reference TRBV7-2 and TRBJ2-2 gives the whole variable domain GAGVSQSPSNKVTEKGKDVELRCDPISGHTALYWYRQSLGQGLEFLIYFQGNSAPDKSGLPSDRFSAERTGGSVSTLTIQRTQQEDSAVYLCASVRGFTGELFFGEGSRLTVL.

The chain is built from TRBV7-9 and TRBJ2-3, with 10 bases that match TRBD1. CDR1 is SEHNR and CDR2 is FQNEAQ in the germline V gene (reference sequence). Trimming took 2 bases from V and 7 from J; bases not matched to a gene: 18. The CDR3 is made up of 19 amino acids. DNA for the CDR3: TGTGCCAGCAGCTTATTGGGTGCCTCCGAGACAGGGGGCGCATATACGCAGTATTTT. Protein: CASSLLGASETGGAYTQYF.